The 3 T cell receptor beta chains presented below share a single source sample, sequenced in a study of response to subunit inactivated influenza vaccine. TCRdb itself ran the RT-PCR reads through MiXCR, one entry per CDR3 protein. The data show about 780,000 distinct CDR3 sequences, around 20% seen once. Sequences were derived from PBMCs from blood, sampled less than 6 days after vaccination. These TCRs come from a man aged 45-65 years who received an inactivated influenza vaccine.

The table lists this clonotype with many counts. The V call is TRBV9, the J call TRBJ2-1; TRBD2 matches at 7 bases. CDR1 is SGDLS and CDR2 is YYNGEE in the germline V gene. The CDR3 has 16 amino acids. Germline trimming cut 4 bases from V and 0 bases from J; bases unmatched to any gene: 7. CDR3 in amino acids: CASSPRLAVSYNEQFF. CDR3 DNA: TGTGCCAGCAGCCCAAGACTAGCTGTCTCCTACAATGAGCAGTTCTTC.

The chain combines TRBV6-1 with TRBJ2-2, with TRBD1 identical over 7 bases. There are 15 residues in the CDR3. J gave up 1 base and V 8 bases, and 7 bases lay outside the gene matches. CDR1 is MNHNS, CDR2 SASEGT, per germline. CDR3 loop: CASSSGTENTGELFF. DNA for the CDR3: TGTGCCAGCTCTTCTGGGACAGAGAACACCGGGGAGCTGTTTTTT.

There are many counts of this clonotype. V usage is TRBV6-1 and J usage is TRBJ2-1; D is possibly TRBD2 (6 bases). Germline values: CDR1 MNHNS, CDR2 SASEGT. The V and J ends lost 6 bases and 1 base respectively, with 10 bases between them. The CDR3 is made up of 14 amino acids. CDR3 nucleotide sequence: TGTGCCAGCAGCCGCGGGGTTTCCTACAATGAGCAGTTCTTC. Residues: CASSRGVSYNEQFF.